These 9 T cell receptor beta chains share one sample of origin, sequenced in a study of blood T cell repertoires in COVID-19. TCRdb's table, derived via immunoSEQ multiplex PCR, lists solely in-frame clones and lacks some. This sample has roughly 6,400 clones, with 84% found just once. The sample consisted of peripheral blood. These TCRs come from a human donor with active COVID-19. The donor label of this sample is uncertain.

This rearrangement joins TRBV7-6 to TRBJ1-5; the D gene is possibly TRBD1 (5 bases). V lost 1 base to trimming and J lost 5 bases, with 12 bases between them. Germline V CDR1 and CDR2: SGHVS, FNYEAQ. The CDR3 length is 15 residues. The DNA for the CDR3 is TGTGCCAGCAGCTTAGGTGGGGGGAAGGATCAGCCCCAGCATTTT. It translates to CASSLGGGKDQPQHF.

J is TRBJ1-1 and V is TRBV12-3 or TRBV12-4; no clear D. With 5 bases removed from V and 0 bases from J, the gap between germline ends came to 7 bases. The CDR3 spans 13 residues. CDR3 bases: TGTGCCAGCAGTCAGAAGTTGAACACTGAAGCTTTCTTT. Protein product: CASSQKLNTEAFF.

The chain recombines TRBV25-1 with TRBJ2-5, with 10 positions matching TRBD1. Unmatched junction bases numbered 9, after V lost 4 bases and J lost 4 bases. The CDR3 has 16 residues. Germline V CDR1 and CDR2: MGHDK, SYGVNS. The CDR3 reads CASSARGTGARETQYF. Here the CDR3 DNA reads TGTGCCAGCAGTGCCAGGGGGACAGGGGCTCGAGAGACCCAGTACTTC.

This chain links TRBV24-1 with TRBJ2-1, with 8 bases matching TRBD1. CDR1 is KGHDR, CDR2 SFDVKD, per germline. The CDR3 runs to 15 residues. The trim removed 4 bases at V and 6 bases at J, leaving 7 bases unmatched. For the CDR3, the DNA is TGTGCCACCAGTGACCGGGACAGGATGATCAATGAGCAGTTCTTC. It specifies CATSDRDRMINEQFF.

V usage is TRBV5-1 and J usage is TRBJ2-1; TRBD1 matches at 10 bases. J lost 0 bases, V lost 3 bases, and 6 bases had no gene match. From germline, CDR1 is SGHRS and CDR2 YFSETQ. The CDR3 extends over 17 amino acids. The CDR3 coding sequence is TGCGCCAGCAGCTACGGGACAGGGGTGAGCTCCTACAATGAGCAGTTCTTC. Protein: CASSYGTGVSSYNEQFF.

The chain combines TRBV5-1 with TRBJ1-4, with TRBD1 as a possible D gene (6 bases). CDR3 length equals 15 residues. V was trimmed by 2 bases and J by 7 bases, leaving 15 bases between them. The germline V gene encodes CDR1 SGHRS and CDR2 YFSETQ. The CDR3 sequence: CASSLGGARGEKLFF. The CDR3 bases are TGCGCCAGCAGCTTAGGGGGGGCGCGTGGTGAAAAACTGTTTTTT.

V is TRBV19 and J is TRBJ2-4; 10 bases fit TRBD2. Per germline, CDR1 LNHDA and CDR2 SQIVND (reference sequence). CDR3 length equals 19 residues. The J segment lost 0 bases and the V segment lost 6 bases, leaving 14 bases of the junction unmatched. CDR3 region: CASSPPLAGVLLAKNIQYF. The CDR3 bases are TGTGCCAGTAGCCCCCCTCTAGCGGGAGTCCTCCTAGCCAAAAACATTCAGTACTTC.

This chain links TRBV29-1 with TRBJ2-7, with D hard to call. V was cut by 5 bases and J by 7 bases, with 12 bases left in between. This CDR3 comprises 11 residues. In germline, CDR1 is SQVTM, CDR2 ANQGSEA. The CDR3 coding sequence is TGCAGCGTTTTCGTTGTCCCGGAGCAGTACTTC. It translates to CSVFVVPEQYF.

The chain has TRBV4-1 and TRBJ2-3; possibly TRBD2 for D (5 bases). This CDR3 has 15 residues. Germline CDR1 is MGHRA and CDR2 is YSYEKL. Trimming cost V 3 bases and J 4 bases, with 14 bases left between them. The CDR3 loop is CASSQGELDADTQYF. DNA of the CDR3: TGCGCCAGCAGCCAGGGAGAATTAGACGCAGATACGCAGTATTTT.